Listed below are T cell receptor beta chains from one sample, sequenced in a study of blood T cell repertoires in COVID-19. Some clones are missing from TCRdb's copy, which holds only in-frame ones; the method was immunoSEQ multiplex PCR. The sample comprises around 70,000 clones, around 78% of which are singletons, and 15% to 19% rests with the top ten. The sequencing sample was made of peripheral blood. These receptors all come from a human donor in a cohort sampled during active COVID-19. Each CDR3 is given with its conserved first and last residue. D genes are given only for firm matches.

TRBV7-6	TRBJ2-7	NA	CASSLRRGVYEQYF
TRBV5-6	TRBJ1-1	NA	CASSSVGQKMNTEAFF
TRBV28	TRBJ2-5	TRBD2	CASSLALAGGPAQETQYF
TRBV7-8	TRBJ2-7	TRBD1	CASSLARGQYPYEQYF
TRBV29-1	TRBJ1-2	TRBD1	CSVVPGTGTYGYTF
TRBV7-2	TRBJ2-7	TRBD2	CASSLLAGPTDEQYF
TRBV7-8	TRBJ1-4	NA	CASSATGIGEKLFF
TRBV30	TRBJ1-1	NA	CAWRADRFEAFF
TRBV5-4	TRBJ2-3	TRBD2	CASSRLAGEGTDTQYF
TRBV7-2	TRBJ2-1	TRBD1	CASSKRTGEVEQFF
TRBV5-8	TRBJ1-3	TRBD1	CASSLQGTYSGNTIYF
TRBV18	TRBJ2-3	NA	CASSSDSGLRTDTQYF
TRBV7-2	TRBJ2-7	TRBD2	CASRGGLAGGAEGWMQYF
TRBV19	TRBJ2-2	NA	CASSILGSNTGELFF
TRBV15	TRBJ1-3	NA	CATSRDGGSSGNTIYF
TRBV5-1	TRBJ2-1	NA	CASSFESSSYNEQFF
TRBV29-1	TRBJ2-7	TRBD2	CSVLGLAGLYEQYF
TRBV12-3/TRBV12-4	TRBJ1-2	NA	CASNLVGGYGYTF
TRBV9	TRBJ2-1	TRBD2	CASSVGRAGYNEQFF
TRBV28	TRBJ2-7	TRBD2	CASSLWASGRDEQYF
TRBV27	TRBJ2-7	NA	CASSSPGLGYEQYF
TRBV6-1	TRBJ2-1	TRBD2	CASSARAGVAYNEQFF
TRBV10-3	TRBJ2-7	TRBD2	CAISLGTSGVYEQYF
TRBV2	TRBJ2-5	TRBD1	CASRPHRGTETQYF
TRBV2	TRBJ1-2	TRBD1	CASSDRAIYGYTF
TRBV6-5	TRBJ1-4	TRBD1	CASRPPGGGIEKLFF
TRBV6-5	TRBJ2-1	TRBD2	CASDRTSGGDNEQFF
TRBV3-1/TRBV3-2	TRBJ2-2	NA	CASSLWTSNTGELFF
TRBV24-1	TRBJ2-7	TRBD1	CATSDLGQGVWYEQYF
TRBV11-3	TRBJ2-1	NA	CASSFRGNEQFF
TRBV10-3	TRBJ2-3	TRBD1	CAIRPGQGSDTQYF
TRBV6-4	TRBJ1-4	NA	CARDIATNEKLFF
TRBV5-6	TRBJ2-7	NA	CASSLGGDSYEQYF
TRBV7-2	TRBJ2-4	TRBD2	CASSFRSSGRSDDKYF
TRBV12-3/TRBV12-4	TRBJ2-7	NA	CASSLATGSVQYF
TRBV19	TRBJ1-1	NA	CASSANAALNTEAFF
TRBV5-1	TRBJ2-2	TRBD2	CASSRAAGGPYTGELFF
TRBV28	TRBJ1-3	NA	CASSTQGRGGNTIYF
TRBV28	TRBJ2-7	TRBD2	CASREEGAGGSYEQYF
TRBV18	TRBJ2-7	NA	CASSPQSSYEQYF
TRBV19	TRBJ1-5	NA	CASTPRGRGQPQHF
TRBV7-2	TRBJ1-1	NA	CASSLWGQGEAFF
TRBV5-4	TRBJ2-2	NA	CASSLGAGSNTGELFF
TRBV10-3	TRBJ2-7	TRBD2	CAISEGLAGGPHEQYF
TRBV6-5	TRBJ1-6	NA	CASKWTANNSPLHF
TRBV19	TRBJ2-7	TRBD2	CASSIQRDSYEQYF
TRBV24-1	TRBJ2-5	TRBD2	CATSAGGETQYF
TRBV10-3	TRBJ1-1	TRBD1	CATGQGDTEAFF
TRBV6-6	TRBJ2-1	NA	CASSYAVSSYNEQFF
TRBV24-1	TRBJ1-1	NA	CATSDWGGRHTEAFF
TRBV4-3	TRBJ2-7	TRBD1	CASSQATGQVPYEQYF
TRBV3-1/TRBV3-2	TRBJ2-7	NA	CASSQGLDNPYEQYF
TRBV10-3	TRBJ2-3	TRBD2	CAISDPGTSGRATDTQYF
TRBV5-5	TRBJ1-4	NA	CASSRLVLATNEKLFF